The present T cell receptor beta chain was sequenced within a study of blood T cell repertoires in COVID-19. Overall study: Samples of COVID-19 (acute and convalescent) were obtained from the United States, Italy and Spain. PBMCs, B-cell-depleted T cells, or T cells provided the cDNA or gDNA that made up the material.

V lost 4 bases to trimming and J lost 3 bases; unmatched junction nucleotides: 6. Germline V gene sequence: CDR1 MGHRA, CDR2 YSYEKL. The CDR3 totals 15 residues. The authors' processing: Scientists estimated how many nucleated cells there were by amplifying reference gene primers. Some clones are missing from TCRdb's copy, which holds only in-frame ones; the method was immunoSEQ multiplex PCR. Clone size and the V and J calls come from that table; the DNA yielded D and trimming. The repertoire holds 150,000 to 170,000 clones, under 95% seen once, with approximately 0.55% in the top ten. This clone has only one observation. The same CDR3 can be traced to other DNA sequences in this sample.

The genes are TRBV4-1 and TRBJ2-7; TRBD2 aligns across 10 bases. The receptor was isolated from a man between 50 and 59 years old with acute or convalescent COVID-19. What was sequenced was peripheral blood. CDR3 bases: TGCGCCAGCAGCCGACGGACTAGCGGAAGCTACGAGCAGTACTTC. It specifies CASSRRTSGSYEQYF.